This TCR beta chain was captured in a study of human T cells and chemical hapten exposure. On the study more broadly: Small pooled library volume differences mainly caused per-sample TCR yield variation. Findings of the study overall: The number of TCRs over 1 in 1000 frequency stayed unchanged after DPC.

Described time point: pre-sensitization, week 0. The sample's treatment: therapeutic diphenylcyclopropenone sensitization with weekly scalp DPC. Turning to this clonotype: As yet, its antigen is unknown.

This CDR3 is 14 amino acids long. Germline CDR1 reads MNHEY; CDR2 reads SVGEGT. J was trimmed by 6 bases and V by 4 bases; bases with no gene match: 4. During construction of the library, unique molecular identifiers were attached to individual cDNA molecules for quantitative, reproducible TCR counting. TCRdb re-derived calls from the RACE reads in MiXCR, one entry per CDR3 protein. The data hold 80,000 to 100,000 distinct CDR3 sequences, with 11% observed a single time. This sequence joins TRBV6-2 or TRBV6-3 and TRBJ2-1; 9 bases match TRBD1. This specimen was whole blood, taken in connection with sensitization to the hapten diphenylcyclopropenone (DPC). This clonotype was obtained from a woman aged 55-69 years with alopecia areata. Some clones in this sample may be carry-over from other donors' samples. This chain's CDR3 is CASSSQGAVNEQFF. Written as DNA, the CDR3 is TGTGCCAGCAGTTCACAGGGGGCGGTCAATGAGCAGTTCTTC.